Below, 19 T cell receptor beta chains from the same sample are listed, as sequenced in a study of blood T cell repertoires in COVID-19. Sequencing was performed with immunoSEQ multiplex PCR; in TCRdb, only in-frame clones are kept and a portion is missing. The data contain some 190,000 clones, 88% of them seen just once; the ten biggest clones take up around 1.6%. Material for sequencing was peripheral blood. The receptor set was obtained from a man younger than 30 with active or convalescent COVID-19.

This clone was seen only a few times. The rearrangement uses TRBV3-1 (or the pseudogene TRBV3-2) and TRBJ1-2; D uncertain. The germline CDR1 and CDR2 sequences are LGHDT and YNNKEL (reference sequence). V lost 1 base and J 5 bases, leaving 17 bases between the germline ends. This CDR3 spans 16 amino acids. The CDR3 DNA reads TGTGCCAGCAGCCAAGGTATTGTCGCCGGAGGGTATGGCTACACCTTC. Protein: CASSQGIVAGGYGYTF.

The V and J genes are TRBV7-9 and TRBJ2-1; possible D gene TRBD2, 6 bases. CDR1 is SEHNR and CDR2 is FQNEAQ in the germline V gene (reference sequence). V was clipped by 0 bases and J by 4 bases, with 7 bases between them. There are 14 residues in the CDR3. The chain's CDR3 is CASSLAGRYNEQFF. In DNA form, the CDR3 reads TGTGCCAGCAGCTTAGCGGGGAGGTACAATGAGCAGTTCTTC.

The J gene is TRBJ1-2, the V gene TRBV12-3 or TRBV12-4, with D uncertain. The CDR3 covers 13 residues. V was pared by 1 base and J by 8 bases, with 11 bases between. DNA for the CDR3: TGTGCCAGCAGTTTAGACTTGGGAGGAGGCTACACCTTC. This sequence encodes CASSLDLGGGYTF.

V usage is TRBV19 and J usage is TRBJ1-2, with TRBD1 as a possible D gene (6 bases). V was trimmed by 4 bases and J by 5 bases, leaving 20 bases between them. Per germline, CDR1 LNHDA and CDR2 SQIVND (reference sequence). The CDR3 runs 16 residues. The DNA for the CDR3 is TGTGCCAGTAGTAGCATTTTCGAGACAGGCGTGTATGGCTACACCTTC. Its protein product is CASSSIFETGVYGYTF.

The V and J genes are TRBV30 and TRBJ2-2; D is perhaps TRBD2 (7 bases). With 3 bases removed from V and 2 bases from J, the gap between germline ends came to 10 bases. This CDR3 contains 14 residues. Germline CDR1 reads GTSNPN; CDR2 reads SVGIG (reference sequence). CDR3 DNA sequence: TGTGCCTGGAGGGGCGGGGGCAACACCGGGGAGCTGTTTTTT. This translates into CAWRGGGNTGELFF.

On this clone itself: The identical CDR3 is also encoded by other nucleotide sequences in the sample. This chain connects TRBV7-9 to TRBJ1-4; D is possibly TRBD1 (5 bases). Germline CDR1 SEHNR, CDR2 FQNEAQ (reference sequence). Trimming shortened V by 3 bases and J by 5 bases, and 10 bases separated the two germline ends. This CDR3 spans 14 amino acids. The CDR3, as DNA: TGTGCCAGCAGCTTGGTCCAGGGAAATGAAAAACTGTTTTTT. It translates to CASSLVQGNEKLFF.

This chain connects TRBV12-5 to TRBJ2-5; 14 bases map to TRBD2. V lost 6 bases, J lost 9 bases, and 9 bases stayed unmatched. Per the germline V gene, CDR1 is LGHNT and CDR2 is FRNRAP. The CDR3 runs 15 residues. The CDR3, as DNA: TGTGCTAGTGGCTTAGGGACTAGCGGGGGCGGGGCCCAGTACTTC. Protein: CASGLGTSGGGAQYF.

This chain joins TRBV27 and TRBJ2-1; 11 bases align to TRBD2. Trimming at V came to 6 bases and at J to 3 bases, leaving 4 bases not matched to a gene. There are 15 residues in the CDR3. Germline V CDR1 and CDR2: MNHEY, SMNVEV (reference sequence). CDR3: CASSRGTSGYNEQFF. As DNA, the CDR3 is TGTGCCAGCAGCCGAGGGACTAGCGGCTACAATGAGCAGTTCTTC.

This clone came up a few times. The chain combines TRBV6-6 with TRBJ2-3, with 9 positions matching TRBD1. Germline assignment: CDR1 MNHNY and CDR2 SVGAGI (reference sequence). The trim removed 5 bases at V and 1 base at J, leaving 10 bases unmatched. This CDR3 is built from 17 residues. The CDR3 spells CASSPGQGTRGTDTQYF. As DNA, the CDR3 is TGTGCCAGCAGTCCGGGACAGGGAACAAGGGGCACAGATACGCAGTATTTT.

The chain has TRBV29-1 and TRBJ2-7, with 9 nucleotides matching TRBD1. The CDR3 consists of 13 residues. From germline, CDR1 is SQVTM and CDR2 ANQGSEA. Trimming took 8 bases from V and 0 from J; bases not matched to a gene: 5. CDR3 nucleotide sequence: TGCAGCCCAGGGGACAGGGTCTCCTACGAGCAGTACTTC. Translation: CSPGDRVSYEQYF.

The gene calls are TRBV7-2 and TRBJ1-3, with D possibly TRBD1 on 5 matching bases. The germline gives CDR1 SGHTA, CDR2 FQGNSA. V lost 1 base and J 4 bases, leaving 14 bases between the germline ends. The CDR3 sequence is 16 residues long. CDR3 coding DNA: TGTGCCAGCAGCTTAGAGACGGACATCCCAGGAAACACCATATATTTT. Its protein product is CASSLETDIPGNTIYF.

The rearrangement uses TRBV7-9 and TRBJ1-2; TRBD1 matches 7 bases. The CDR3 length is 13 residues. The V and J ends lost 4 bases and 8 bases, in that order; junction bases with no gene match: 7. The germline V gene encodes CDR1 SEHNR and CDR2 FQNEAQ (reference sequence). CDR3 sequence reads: CASSSRGLDGYTF. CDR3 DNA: TGTGCCAGCAGCTCTAGGGGGCTCGACGGCTACACCTTC.

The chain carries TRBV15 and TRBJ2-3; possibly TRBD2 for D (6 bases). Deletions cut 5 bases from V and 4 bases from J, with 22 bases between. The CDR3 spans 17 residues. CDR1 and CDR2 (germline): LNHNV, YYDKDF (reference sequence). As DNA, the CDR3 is TGTGCCACCAGCGAGGGAGGTTTTGGACGCCCCTCAGATACGCAGTATTTT. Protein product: CATSEGGFGRPSDTQYF.

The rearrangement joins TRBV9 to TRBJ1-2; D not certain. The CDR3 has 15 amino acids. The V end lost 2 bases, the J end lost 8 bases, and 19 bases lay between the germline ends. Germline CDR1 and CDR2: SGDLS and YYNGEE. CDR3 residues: CASSVGALRVGGYTF. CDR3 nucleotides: TGTGCCAGCAGCGTTGGAGCGCTACGGGTCGGGGGCTACACCTTC.

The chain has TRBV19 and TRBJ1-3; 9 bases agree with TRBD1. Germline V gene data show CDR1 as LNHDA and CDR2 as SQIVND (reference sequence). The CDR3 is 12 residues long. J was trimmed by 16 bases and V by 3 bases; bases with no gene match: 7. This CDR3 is CASSIGQGRWYF. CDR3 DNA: TGTGCCAGTAGTATCGGACAGGGGAGGTGGTATTTT.

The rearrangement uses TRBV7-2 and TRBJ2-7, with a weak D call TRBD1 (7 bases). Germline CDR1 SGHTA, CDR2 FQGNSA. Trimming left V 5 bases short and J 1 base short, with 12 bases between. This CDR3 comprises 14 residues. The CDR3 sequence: CASSGQGGSYEQYF. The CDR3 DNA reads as TGTGCCAGCAGCGGCCAGGGGGGATCCTACGAGCAGTACTTC. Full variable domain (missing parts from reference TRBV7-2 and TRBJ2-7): GAGVSQSPSNKVTEKGKDVELRCDPISGHTALYWYRQSLGQGLEFLIYFQGNSAPDKSGLPSDRFSAERTGGSVSTLTIQRTQQEDSAVYLCASSGQGGSYEQYFGPGTRLTVT.

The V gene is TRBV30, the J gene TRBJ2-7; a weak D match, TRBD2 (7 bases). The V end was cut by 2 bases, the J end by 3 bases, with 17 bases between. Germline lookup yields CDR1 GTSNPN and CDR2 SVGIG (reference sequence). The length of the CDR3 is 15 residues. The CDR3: CAWSNQRGAIYEQYF. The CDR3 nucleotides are TGTGCCTGGAGTAACCAACGGGGGGCGATCTACGAGCAGTACTTC. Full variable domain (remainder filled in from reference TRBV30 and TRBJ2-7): SQTIHQWPATLVQPVGSPLSLECTVEGTSNPNLYWYRQAAGRGLQLLFYSVGIGQISSEVPQNLSASRPQDRQFILSSKKLLLSDSGFYLCAWSNQRGAIYEQYFGPGTRLTVT.

The CDR3 coding sequence is TGTGCCATCGGAACCCTGGGGACAGGCGGGTTCGAGCAGTACTTC. This translates into CAIGTLGTGGFEQYF. The J gene is TRBJ2-7, the V gene TRBV10-3, with 8 bases aligning to TRBD1. The germline gives CDR1 ENHRY, CDR2 SYGVKD. J lost 6 bases, V lost 8 bases, and 15 bases had no gene match. The CDR3 totals 15 residues.

This CDR3 reads CASSLNGDTEAFF. The CDR3 DNA reads TGTGCCAGTAGTTTAAACGGTGACACTGAAGCTTTCTTT. The chain is built from TRBV19 and TRBJ1-1; D uncertain. Trimming shortened V by 5 bases and J by 3 bases, and 10 bases separated the two germline ends. The CDR3 spans 13 residues. CDR1 and CDR2 from the germline V gene are LNHDA and SQIVND (reference sequence).